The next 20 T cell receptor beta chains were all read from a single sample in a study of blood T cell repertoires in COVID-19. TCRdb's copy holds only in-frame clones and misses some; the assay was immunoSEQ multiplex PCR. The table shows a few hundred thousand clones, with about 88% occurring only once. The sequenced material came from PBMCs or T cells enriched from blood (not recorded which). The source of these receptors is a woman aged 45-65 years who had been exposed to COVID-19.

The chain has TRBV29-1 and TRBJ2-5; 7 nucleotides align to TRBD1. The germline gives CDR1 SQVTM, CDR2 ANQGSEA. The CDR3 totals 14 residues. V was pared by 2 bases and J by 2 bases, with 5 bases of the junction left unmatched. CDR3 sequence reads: CSVERGQTQETQYF. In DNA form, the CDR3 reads TGCAGCGTTGAACGGGGACAGACACAAGAGACCCAGTACTTC.

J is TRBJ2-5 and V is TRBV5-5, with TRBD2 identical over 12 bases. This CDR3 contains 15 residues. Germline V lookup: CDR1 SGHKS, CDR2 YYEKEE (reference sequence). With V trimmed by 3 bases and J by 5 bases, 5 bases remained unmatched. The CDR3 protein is CASSSWTSGVETQYF. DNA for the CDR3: TGTGCCAGCAGCTCCTGGACTAGCGGGGTTGAGACCCAGTACTTC.

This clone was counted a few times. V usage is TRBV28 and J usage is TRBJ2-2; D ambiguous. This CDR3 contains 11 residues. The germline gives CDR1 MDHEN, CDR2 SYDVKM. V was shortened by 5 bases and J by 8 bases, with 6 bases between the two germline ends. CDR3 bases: TGTGCCAGCAGTCGGTTTGGGGAGCTGTTTTTT. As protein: CASSRFGELFF. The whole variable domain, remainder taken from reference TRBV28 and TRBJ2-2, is DVKVTQSSRYLVKRTGEKVFLECVQDMDHENMFWYRQDPGLGLRLIYFSYDVKMKEKGDIPEGYSVSREKKERFSLILESASTNQTSMYLCASSRFGELFFGEGSRLTVL.

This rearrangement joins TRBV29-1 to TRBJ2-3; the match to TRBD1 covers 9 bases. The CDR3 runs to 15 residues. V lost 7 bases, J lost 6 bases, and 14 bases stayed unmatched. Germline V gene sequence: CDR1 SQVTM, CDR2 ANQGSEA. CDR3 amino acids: CSAWVQGASADTQYF. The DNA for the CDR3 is TGCAGCGCTTGGGTACAGGGGGCGAGCGCGGATACGCAGTATTTT.

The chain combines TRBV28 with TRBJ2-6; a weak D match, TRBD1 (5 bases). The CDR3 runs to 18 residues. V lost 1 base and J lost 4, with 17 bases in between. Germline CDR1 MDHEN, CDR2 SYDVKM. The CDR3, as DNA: TGTGCCAGCAGTTTATCTCTCAGGGCAAGAGCCGGGGCCAACGTCCTGACTTTC. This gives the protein CASSLSLRARAGANVLTF.

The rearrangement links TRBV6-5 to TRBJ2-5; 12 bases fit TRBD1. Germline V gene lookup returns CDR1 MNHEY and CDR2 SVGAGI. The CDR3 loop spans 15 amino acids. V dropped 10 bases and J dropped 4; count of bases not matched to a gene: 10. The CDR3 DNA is TGTGCCACCTCAATCCGGGACAGGGGGCGAGAGACCCAGTACTTC. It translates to CATSIRDRGRETQYF.

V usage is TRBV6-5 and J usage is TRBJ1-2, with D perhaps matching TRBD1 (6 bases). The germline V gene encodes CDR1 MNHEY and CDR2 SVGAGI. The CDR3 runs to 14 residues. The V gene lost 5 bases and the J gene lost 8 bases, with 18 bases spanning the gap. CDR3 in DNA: TGTGCCAGCAGTCGGGACACTCTGATGGGAGGCTACACCTTC. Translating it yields CASSRDTLMGGYTF.

DNA for the CDR3: TGCGCCAGCAGCCTCGCCGGACAGAGGGACACTGAAGCTTTCTTT. It yields the protein CASSLAGQRDTEAFF. The J gene is TRBJ1-1, the V gene TRBV5-1, with a weak D call TRBD1 (6 bases). This CDR3 has 15 residues. Germline CDR1 reads SGHRS; CDR2 reads YFSETQ. V lost 4 bases to trimming and J lost 3 bases, with 16 bases between them.

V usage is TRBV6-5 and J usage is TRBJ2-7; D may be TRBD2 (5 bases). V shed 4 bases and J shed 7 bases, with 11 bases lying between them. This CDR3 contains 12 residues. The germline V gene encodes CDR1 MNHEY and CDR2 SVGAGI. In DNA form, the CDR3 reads TGTGCCAGCAGTTCGACAACGGGGGAGCAGTACTTC. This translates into CASSSTTGEQYF.

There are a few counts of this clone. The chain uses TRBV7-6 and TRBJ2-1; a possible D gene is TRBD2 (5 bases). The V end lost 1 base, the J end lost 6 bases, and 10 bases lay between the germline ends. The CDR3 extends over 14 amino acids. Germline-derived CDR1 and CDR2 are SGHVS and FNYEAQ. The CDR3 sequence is CASSLVGGGNEQFF. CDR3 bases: TGTGCCAGCAGCTTAGTGGGCGGAGGCAATGAGCAGTTCTTC.

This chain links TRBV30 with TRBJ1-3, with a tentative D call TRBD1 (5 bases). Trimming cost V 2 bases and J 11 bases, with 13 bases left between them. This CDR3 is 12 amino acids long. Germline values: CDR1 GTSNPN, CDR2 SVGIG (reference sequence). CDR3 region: CAWSPGGSSIYF. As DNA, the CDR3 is TGTGCCTGGAGTCCGGGGGGTTCGTCCATATATTTT.

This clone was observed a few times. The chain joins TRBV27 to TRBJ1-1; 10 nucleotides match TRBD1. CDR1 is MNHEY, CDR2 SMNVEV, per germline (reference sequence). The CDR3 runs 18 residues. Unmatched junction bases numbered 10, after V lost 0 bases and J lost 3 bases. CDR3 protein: CASSLSSLTGGIDTEAFF. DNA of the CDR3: TGTGCCAGCAGTTTATCCTCTCTGACAGGGGGCATAGACACTGAAGCTTTCTTT.

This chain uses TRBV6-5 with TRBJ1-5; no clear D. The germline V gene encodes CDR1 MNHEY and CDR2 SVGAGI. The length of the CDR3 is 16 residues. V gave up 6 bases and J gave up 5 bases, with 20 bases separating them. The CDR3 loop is CASRYAGGSLYQPQHF. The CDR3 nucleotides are TGTGCCAGCAGATACGCAGGAGGGTCCCTTTATCAGCCCCAGCATTTT.

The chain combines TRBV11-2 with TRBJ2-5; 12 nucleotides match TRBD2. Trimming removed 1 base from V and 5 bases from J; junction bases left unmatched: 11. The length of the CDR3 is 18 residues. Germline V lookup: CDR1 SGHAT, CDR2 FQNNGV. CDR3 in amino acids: CASSLGILAGGRSETQYF. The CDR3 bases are TGTGCCAGCAGCTTAGGGATCCTAGCGGGGGGGCGGTCGGAGACCCAGTACTTC.

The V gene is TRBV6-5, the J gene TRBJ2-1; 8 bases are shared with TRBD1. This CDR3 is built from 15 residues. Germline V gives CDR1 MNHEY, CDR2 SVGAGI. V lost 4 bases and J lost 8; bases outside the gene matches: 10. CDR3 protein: CASSSLGQGTHEQFF. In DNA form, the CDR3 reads TGTGCCAGCAGTTCCCTAGGACAGGGTACGCATGAGCAGTTCTTC.

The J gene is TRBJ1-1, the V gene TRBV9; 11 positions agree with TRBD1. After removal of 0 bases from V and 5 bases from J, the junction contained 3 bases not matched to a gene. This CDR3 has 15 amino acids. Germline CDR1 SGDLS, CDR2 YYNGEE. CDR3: CASSVAGTGGTEAFF. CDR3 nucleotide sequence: TGTGCCAGCAGCGTAGCAGGGACAGGGGGGACTGAAGCTTTCTTT.

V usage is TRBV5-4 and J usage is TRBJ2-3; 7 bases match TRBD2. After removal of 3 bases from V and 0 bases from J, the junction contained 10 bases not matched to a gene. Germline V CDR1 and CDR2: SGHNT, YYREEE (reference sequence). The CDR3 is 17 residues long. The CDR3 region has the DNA TGTGCCAGCAGCTACGACCCGTGGGGGGGTAGCACAGATACGCAGTATTTT. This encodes CASSYDPWGGSTDTQYF.

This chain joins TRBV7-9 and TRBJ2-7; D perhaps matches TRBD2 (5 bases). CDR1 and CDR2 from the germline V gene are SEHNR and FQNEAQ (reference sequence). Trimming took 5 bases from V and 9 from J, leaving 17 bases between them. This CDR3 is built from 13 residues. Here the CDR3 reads CASSPPPPAGQYF. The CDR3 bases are TGTGCCAGCAGCCCACCCCCCCCCGCGGGGCAGTACTTC.

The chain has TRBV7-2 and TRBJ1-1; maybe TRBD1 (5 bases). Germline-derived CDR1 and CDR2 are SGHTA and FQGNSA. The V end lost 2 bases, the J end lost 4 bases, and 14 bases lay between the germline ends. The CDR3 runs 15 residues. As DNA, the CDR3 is TGTGCCAGCAGCTTACGACCTTCCGGGGGCACTGAAGCTTTCTTT. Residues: CASSLRPSGGTEAFF.

In DNA form, the CDR3 reads TGTGCCAGCAGCCAACCTCGAGGGGGCGGCTACACCTTC. It translates to CASSQPRGGGYTF. The rearrangement links TRBV11-2 to TRBJ1-2; 7 bases fit TRBD1. Germline V lookup: CDR1 SGHAT, CDR2 FQNNGV. J gave up 8 bases and V 5 bases, and 8 bases lay outside the gene matches. The CDR3 is made up of 13 amino acids.